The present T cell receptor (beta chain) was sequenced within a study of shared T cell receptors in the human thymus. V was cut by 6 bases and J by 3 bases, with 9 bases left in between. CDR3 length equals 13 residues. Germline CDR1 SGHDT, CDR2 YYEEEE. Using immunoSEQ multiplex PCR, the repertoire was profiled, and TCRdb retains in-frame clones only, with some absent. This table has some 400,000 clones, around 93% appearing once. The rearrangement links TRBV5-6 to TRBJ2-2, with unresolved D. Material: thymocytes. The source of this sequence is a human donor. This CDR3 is CASKIRYTGELFF. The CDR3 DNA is TGTGCCAGCAAGATCCGTTACACCGGGGAGCTGTTTTTT.